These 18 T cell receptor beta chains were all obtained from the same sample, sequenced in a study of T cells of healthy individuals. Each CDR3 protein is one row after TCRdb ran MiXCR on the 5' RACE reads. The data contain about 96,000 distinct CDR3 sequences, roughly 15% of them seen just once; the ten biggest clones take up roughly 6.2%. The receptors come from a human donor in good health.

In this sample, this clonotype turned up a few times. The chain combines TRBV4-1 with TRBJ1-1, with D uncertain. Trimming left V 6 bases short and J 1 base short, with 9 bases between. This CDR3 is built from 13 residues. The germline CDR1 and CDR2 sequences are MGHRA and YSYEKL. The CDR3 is CASRTQKNTEAFF. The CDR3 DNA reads TGCGCCAGCAGAACTCAGAAGAACACTGAAGCTTTCTTT.

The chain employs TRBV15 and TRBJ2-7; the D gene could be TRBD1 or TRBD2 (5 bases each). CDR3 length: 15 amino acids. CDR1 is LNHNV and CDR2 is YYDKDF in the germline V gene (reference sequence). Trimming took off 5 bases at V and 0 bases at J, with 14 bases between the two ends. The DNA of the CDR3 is TGTGCCACCAGCCGTGGGGGTGGCAGCTCCTACGAGCAGTACTTC. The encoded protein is CATSRGGGSSYEQYF. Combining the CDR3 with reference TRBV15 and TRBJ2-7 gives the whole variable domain DAMVIQNPRYQVTQFGKPVTLSCSQTLNHNVMYWYQQKSSQAPKLLFHYYDKDFNNEADTPDNFQSRRPNTSFCFLDIRSPGLGDTAMYLCATSRGGGSSYEQYFGPGTRLTVT.

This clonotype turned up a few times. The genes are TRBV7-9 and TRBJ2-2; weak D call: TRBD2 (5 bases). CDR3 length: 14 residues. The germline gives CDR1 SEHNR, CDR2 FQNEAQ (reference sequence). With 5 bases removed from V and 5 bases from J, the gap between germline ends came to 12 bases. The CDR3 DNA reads TGTGCCAGCAGCCCGGCTGGAGGAACCGGGGAGCTGTTTTTT. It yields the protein CASSPAGGTGELFF.

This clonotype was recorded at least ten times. CDR3 bases: TGCAGTGTAGGGGCAGGGGTTAATTCACCCCTCCACTTT. Translating it yields CSVGAGVNSPLHF. The rearrangement joins TRBV20-1 to TRBJ1-6; a possible D gene is TRBD1 (6 bases). The germline V and J ends were trimmed by 7 bases and 6 bases, with 13 bases remaining between them. CDR3 length equals 13 residues. CDR1 and CDR2 from the germline V gene are DFQATT and SNEGSKA (reference sequence).

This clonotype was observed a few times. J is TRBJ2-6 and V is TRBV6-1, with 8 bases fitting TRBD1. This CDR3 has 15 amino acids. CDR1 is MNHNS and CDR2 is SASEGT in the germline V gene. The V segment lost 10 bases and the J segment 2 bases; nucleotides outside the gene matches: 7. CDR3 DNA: TGTGCCACCTACCAGGGGGCAGCTGGGGCCAACGTCCTGACTTTC. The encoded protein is CATYQGAAGANVLTF.

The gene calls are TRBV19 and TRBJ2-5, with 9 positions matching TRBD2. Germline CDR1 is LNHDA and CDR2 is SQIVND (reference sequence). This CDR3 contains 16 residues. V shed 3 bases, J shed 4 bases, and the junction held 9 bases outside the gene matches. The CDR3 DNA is TGTGCCAGTAGTATTCGGCTAGCGGGATGGGGAGAGACCCAGTACTTC. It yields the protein CASSIRLAGWGETQYF.

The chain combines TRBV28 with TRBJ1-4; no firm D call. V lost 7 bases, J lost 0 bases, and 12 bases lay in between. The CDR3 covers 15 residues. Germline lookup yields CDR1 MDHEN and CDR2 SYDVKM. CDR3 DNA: TGTGCCAGCAACGAACTACCTTCAACTAATGAAAAACTGTTTTTT. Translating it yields CASNELPSTNEKLFF.

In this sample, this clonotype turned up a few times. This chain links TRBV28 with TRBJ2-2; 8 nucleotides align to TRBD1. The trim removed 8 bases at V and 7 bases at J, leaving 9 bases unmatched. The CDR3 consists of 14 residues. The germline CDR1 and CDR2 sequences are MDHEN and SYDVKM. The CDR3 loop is CASCGGQGIGELFF. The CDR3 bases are TGTGCCAGCTGTGGCGGACAGGGAATCGGGGAGCTGTTTTTT.

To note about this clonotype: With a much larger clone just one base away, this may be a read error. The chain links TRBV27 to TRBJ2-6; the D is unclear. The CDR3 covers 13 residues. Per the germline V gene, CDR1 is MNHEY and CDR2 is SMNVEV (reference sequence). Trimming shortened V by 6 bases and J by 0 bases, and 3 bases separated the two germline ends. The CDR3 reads CASRASGANVLTF. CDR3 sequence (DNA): TGTGCCAGCAGGGCCTCTGGGGCCAACGTCCTGACTTTC.

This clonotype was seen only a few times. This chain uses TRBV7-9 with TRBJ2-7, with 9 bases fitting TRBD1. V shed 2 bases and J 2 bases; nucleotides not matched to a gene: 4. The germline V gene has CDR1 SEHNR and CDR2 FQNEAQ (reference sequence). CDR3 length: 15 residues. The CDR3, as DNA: TGTGCCAGCAGCTTACCGGGACAGGGAGCCTACGAGCAGTACTTC. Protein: CASSLPGQGAYEQYF.

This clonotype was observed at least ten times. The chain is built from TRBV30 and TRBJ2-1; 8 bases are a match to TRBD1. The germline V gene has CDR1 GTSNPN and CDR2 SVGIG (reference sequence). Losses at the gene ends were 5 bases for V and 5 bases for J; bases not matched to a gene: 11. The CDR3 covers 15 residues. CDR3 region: CAWDLDRGWDNEQFF. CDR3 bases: TGTGCCTGGGACCTCGACAGGGGATGGGACAATGAGCAGTTCTTC.

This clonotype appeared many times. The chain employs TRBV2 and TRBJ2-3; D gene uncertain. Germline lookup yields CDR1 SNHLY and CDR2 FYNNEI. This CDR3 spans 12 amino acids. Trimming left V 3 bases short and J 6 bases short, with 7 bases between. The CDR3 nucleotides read TGTGCCAGCAGTGACAGGACGGATACGCAGTATTTT. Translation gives CASSDRTDTQYF.

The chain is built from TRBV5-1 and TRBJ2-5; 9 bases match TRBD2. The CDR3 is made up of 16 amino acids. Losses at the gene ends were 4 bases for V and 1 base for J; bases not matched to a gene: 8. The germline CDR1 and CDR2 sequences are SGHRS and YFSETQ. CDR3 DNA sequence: TGCGCCAGCAGCGCCAAAGAAGCGGGGGGCCAAGAGACCCAGTACTTC. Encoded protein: CASSAKEAGGQETQYF. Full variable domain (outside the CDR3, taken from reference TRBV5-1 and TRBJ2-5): KAGVTQTPRYLIKTRGQQVTLSCSPISGHRSVSWYQQTPGQGLQFLFEYFSETQRNKGNFPGRFSGRQFSNSRSEMNVSTLELGDSALYLCASSAKEAGGQETQYFGPGTRLLVL.

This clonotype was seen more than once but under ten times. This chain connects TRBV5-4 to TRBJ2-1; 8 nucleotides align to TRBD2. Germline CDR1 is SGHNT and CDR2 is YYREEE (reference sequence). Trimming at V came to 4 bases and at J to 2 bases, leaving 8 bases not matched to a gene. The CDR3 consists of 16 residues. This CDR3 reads CASSPSGGEAYNEQFF. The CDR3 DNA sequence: TGTGCCAGCAGCCCGTCGGGAGGGGAGGCCTACAATGAGCAGTTCTTC.

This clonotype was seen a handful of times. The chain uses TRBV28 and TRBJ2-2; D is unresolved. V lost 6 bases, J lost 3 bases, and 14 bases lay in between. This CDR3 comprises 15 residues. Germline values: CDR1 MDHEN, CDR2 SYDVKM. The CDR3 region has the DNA TGTGCCAGCAGCCCCCAGATAAGGGACACCGGGGAGCTGTTTTTT. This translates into CASSPQIRDTGELFF.

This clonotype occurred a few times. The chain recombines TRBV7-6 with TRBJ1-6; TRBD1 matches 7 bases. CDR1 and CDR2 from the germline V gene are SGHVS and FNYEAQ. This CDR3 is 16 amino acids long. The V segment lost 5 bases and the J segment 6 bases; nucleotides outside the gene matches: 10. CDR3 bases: TGTGCCAGCAGCCTCCTTGGGGAGGGGGCTAATTCACCCCTCCACTTT. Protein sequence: CASSLLGEGANSPLHF.

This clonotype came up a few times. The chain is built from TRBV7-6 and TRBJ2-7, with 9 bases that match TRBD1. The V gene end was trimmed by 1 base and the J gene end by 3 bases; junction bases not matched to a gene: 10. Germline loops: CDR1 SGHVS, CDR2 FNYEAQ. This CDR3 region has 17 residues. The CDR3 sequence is CASSLEYRGQTNYEQYF. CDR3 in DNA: TGTGCCAGCAGCTTAGAGTACAGGGGGCAAACGAACTACGAGCAGTACTTC.

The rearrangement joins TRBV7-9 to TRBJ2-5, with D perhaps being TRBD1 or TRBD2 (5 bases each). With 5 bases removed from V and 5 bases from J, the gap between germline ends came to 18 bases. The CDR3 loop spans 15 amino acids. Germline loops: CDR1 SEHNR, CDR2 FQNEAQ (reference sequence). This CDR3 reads CASSLPRGVGETQYF. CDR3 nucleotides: TGTGCCAGCAGCCTCCCGAGAGGGGTCGGGGAGACCCAGTACTTC.